This TCR beta chain originates from a study of T cell changes during pregnancy in multiple sclerosis. Data came from immunoSEQ multiplex PCR; TCRdb stores just in-frame clones and leaves some out. The table shows some 52,000 clones, with about 92% occurring only once. The CDR3 covers 14 residues. V lost 6 bases to trimming and J lost 4 bases; unmatched junction nucleotides: 5. Germline V CDR1 and CDR2: LNHDA, SQIVND (reference sequence). This TCR was sampled from a female donor with multiple sclerosis, enrolled in a pregnancy study. The material sequenced was CD4+ T cells from peripheral blood mononuclear cells, taken in the third trimester of pregnancy. The chain links TRBV19 to TRBJ1-5, with 8 positions matching TRBD1. CDR3 bases: TGTGCCAGTAGACAACAGGGGGGAAATCAGCCCCAGCATTTT. As protein: CASRQQGGNQPQHF.